This TCR beta chain was documented in a study of blood T cell repertoires in COVID-19. The ends lost 6 bases at V and 2 bases at J; junction bases unmatched: 2. The CDR3 consists of 14 residues. The germline gives CDR1 LGHNA, CDR2 YSLEER. The method was immunoSEQ multiplex PCR; TCRdb's version includes in-frame clones alone and lacks a portion of them. The sample lists under 300,000 clones; 65% to 90% were seen once. This receptor was identified in a man aged 35-49 years who had recovered from COVID-19. V gene TRBV4-3 combines with J gene TRBJ1-2, with TRBD1 matching over 11 bases. The sample taken for sequencing was peripheral blood. CDR3 in amino acids: CASSWDRGNYGYTF. DNA of the CDR3: TGCGCCAGCAGTTGGGACAGGGGGAACTATGGCTACACCTTC.